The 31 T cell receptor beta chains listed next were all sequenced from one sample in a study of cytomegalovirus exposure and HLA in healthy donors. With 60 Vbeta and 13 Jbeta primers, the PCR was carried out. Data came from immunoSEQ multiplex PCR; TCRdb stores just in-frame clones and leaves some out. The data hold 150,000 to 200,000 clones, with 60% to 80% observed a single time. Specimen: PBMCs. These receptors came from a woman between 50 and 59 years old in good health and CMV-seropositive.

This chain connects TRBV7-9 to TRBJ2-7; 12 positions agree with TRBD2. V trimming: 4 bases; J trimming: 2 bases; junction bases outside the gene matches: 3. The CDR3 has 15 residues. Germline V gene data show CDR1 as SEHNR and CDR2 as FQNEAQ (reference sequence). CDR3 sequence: CASSSPSGGAYEQYF. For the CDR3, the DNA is TGTGCCAGCAGCTCCCCTAGCGGGGGGGCCTACGAGCAGTACTTC.

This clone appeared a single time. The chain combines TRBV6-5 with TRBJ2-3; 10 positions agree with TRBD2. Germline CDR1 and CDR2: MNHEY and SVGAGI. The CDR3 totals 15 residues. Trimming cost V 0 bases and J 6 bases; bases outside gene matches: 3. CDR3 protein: CASSYSAGGSDTQYF. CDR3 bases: TGTGCCAGCAGTTACTCAGCGGGGGGGAGCGATACGCAGTATTTT.

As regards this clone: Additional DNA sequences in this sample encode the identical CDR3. The CDR3 DNA reads as TGCGCCAGCAGTGGGGCGGGAGGGACCGAAGCTTTCTTT. Translated, it gives CASSGAGGTEAFF. This rearrangement joins TRBV10-1 to TRBJ1-1; D possibly corresponds to TRBD1 (5 bases). This CDR3 has 13 residues. Trimming cost V 4 bases and J 8 bases, with 14 bases left between them. From germline, CDR1 is WNHNN and CDR2 SYGVQD (reference sequence).

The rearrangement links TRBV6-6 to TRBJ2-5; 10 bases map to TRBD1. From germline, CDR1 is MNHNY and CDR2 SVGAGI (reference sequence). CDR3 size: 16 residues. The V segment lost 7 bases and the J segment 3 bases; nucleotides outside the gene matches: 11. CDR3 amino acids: CASISFPGTGEETQYF. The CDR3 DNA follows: TGTGCCAGCATCTCCTTCCCCGGGACAGGGGAAGAGACCCAGTACTTC.

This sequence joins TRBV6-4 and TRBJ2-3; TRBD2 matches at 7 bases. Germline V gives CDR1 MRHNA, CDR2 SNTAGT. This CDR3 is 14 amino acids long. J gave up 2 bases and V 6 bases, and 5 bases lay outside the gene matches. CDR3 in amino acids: CASSPSGTTDTQYF. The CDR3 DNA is TGTGCCAGCAGCCCAAGCGGGACCACAGATACGCAGTATTTT.

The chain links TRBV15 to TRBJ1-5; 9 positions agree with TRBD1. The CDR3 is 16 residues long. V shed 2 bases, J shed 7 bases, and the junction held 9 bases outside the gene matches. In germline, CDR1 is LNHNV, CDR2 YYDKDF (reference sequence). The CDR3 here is CATSRTLRQGEQPQHF. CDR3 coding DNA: TGTGCCACCAGCAGAACCCTCAGACAGGGGGAACAGCCCCAGCATTTT.

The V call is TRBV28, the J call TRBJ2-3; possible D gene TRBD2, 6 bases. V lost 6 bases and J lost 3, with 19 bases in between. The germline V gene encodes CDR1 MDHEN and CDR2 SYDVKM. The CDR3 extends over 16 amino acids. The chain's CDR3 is CASRLWGRKTTDTQYF. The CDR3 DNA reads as TGTGCCAGCAGACTTTGGGGGAGGAAAACGACAGATACGCAGTATTTT.

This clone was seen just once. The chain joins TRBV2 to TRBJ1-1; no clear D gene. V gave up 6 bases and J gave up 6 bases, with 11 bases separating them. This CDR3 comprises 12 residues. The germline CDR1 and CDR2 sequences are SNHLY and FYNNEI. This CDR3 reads CASSGVGAEAFF. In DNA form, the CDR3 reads TGTGCCAGCAGCGGGGTCGGTGCTGAAGCTTTCTTT.

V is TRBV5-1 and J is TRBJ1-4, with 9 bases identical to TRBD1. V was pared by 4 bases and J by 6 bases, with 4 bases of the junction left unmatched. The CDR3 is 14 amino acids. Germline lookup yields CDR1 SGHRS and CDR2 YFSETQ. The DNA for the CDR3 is TGCGCCAGCAGCGAGACAGGGGGTCATGAAAAACTGTTTTTT. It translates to CASSETGGHEKLFF. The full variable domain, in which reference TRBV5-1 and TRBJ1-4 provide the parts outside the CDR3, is KAGVTQTPRYLIKTRGQQVTLSCSPISGHRSVSWYQQTPGQGLQFLFEYFSETQRNKGNFPGRFSGRQFSNSRSEMNVSTLELGDSALYLCASSETGGHEKLFFGSGTQLSVL.

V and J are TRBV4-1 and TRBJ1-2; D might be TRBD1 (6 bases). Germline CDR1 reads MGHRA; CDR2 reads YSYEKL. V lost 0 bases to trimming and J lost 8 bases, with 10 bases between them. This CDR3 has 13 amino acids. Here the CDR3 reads CASSQEQGRGYTF. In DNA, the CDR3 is TGCGCCAGCAGCCAAGAACAGGGAAGAGGCTACACCTTC.

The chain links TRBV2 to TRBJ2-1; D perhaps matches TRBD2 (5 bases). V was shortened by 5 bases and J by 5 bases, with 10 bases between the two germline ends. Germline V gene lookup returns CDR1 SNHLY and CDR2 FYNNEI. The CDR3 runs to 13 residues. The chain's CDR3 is CASSLLANNEQFF. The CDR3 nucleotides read TGTGCCAGCAGTTTGTTAGCGAACAATGAGCAGTTCTTC.

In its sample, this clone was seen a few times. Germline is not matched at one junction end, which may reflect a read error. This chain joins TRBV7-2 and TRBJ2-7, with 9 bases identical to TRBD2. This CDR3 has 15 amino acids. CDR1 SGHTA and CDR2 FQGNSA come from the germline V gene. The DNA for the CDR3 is TGTGCCAGCAGCTTAGCAGGGACTAGCTCCCACGAGCAGTACTTC. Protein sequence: CASSLAGTSSHEQYF.

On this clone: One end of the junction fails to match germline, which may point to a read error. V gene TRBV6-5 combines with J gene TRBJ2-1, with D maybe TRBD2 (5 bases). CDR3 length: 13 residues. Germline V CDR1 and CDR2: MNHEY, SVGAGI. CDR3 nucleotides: TGTGCCAGCAGTTACTCTAAGGACTCACTTTCGATCTTC. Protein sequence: CASSYSKDSLSIF.

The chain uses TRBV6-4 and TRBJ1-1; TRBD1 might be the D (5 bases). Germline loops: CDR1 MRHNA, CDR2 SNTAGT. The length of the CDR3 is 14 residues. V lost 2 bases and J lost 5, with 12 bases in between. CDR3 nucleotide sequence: TGTGCCAGCAGTGACACAGGCAAGTCGACTGAAGCTTTCTTT. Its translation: CASSDTGKSTEAFF.

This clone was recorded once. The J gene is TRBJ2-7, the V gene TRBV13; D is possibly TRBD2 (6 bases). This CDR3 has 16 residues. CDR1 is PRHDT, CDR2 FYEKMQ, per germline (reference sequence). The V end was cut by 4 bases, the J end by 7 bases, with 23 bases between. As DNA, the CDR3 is TGTGCCAGCAGCTCCCCCGACGGGGGAAGCCGGGGGGAGCAGTACTTC. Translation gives CASSSPDGGSRGEQYF. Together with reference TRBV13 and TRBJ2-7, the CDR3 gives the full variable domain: AAGVIQSPRHLIKEKRETATLKCYPIPRHDTVYWYQQGPGQDPQFLISFYEKMQSDKGSIPDRFSAQQFSDYHSELNMSSLELGDSALYFCASSSPDGGSRGEQYFGPGTRLTVT.

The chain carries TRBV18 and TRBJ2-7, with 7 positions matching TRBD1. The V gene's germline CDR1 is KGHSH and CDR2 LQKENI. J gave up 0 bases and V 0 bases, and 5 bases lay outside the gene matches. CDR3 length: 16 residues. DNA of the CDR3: TGTGCCAGCTCACCACCGAGCCGGGACAGCTCCTACGAGCAGTACTTC. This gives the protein CASSPPSRDSSYEQYF.

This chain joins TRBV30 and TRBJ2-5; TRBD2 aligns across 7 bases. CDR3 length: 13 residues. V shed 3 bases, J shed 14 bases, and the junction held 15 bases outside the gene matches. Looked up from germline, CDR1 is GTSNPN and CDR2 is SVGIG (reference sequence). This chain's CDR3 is CAWSDVSGAPVYF. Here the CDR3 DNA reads TGTGCCTGGAGCGATGTAAGCGGGGCCCCTGTTTACTTC.

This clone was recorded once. Here the CDR3 DNA reads TGTGCCAGCAGCTTTCCTTGGACAGGTCCGAACACTGAAGCTTTCTTT. It is translated as CASSFPWTGPNTEAFF. The chain couples TRBV5-6 to TRBJ1-1; TRBD1 matches at 7 bases. Losses at the gene ends were 2 bases for V and 1 base for J; bases not matched to a gene: 8. The CDR3 has 16 amino acids. Germline V gene lookup returns CDR1 SGHDT and CDR2 YYEEEE.

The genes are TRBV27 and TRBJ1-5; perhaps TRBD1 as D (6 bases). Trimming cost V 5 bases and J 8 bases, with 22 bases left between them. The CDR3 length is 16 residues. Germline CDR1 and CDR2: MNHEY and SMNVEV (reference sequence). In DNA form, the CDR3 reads TGTGCCAGCAGTCCGACGAACAGGGCTCCAAGGGAGCCCCAGCATTTT. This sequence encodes CASSPTNRAPREPQHF.

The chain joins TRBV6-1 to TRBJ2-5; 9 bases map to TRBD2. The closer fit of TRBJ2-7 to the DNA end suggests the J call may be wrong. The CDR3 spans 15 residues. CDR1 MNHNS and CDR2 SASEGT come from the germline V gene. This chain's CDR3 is CASSELSGSVYEQYF. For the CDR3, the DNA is TGTGCCAGCAGTGAACTTAGCGGGAGCGTCTACGAGCAGTACTTC.

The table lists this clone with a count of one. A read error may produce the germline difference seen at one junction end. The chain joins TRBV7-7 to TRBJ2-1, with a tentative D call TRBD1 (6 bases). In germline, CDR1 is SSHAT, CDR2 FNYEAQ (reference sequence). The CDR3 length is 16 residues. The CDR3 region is CASSLTWTVSYNEQFF. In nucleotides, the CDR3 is TGTGCTAGCAGCTTAACCTGGACAGTGTCCTACAATGAGCAGTTCTTC.

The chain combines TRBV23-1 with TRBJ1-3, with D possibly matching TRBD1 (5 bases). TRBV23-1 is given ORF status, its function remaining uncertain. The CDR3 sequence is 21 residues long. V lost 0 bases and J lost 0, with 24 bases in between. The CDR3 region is CASSQSDSGLQCMHSGNTIYF. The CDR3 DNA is TGCGCCAGCAGTCAATCGGATTCAGGGCTCCAGTGCATGCACTCTGGAAACACCATATATTTT.

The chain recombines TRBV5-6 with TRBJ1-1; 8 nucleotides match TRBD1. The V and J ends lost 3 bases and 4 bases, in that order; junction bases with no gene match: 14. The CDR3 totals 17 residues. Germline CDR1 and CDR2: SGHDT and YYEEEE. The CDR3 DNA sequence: TGTGCCAGCAGCTCGATTTCCTTACAGGGGGAAGGCACTGAAGCTTTCTTT. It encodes CASSSISLQGEGTEAFF.

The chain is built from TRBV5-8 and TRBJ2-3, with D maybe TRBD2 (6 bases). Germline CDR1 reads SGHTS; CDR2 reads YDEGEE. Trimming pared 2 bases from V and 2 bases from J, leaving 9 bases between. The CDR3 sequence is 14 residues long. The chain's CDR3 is CASSLGTYTDTQYF. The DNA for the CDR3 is TGTGCCAGCAGCTTAGGGACTTACACAGATACGCAGTATTTT. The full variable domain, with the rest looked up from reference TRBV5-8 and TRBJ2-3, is EAGVTQSPTHLIKTRGQQATLRCSPISGHTSVYWYQQALGLGLQFLLWYDEGEERNRGNFPPRFSGRQFPNYSSELNVNALELEDSALYLCASSLGTYTDTQYFGPGTRLTVL.

The CDR3 DNA sequence: TGTGCCAGCAGTGAACAGGGTTATGGCTACACCTTC. It is translated as CASSEQGYGYTF. The chain links TRBV25-1 to TRBJ1-2; D perhaps matches TRBD1 (5 bases). This CDR3 region has 12 residues. Germline CDR1 is MGHDK and CDR2 is SYGVNS. Trimming took off 2 bases at V and 5 bases at J, with 6 bases between the two ends.

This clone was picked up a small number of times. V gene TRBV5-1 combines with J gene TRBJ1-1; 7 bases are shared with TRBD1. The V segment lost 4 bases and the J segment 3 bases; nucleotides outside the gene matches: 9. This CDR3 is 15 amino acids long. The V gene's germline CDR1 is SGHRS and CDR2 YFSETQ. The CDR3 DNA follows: TGCGCCAGCAGCATCGGACAGGCAGAGTACACTGAAGCTTTCTTT. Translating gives CASSIGQAEYTEAFF.

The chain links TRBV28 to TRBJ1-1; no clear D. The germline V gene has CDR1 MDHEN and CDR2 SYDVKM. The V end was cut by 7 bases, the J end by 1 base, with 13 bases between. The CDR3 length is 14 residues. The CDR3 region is CASILRRRNTEAFF. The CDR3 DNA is TGTGCCAGCATCCTTAGGCGGCGGAACACTGAAGCTTTCTTT.

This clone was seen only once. CDR3 in DNA: TGTGCCAGCAGTGTAGCGGGGGAGGCCTACAATGAGCAGTTCTTC. It encodes CASSVAGEAYNEQFF. The J gene is TRBJ2-1, the V gene TRBV27, with 9 bases matching TRBD2. This CDR3 has 15 residues. The V gene's germline CDR1 is MNHEY and CDR2 SMNVEV (reference sequence). V shed 5 bases and J 2 bases; nucleotides not matched to a gene: 4.

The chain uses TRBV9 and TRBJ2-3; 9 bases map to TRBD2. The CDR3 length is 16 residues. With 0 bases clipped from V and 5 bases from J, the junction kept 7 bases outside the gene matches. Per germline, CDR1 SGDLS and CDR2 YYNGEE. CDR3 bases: TGTGCCAGCAGCGTAGGGGTAGCGGGGGTCCAAGATACGCAGTATTTT. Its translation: CASSVGVAGVQDTQYF.

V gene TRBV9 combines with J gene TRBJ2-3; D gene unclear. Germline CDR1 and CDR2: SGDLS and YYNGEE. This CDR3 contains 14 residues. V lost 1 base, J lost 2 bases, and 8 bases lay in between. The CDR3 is CASSVRSNTDTQYF. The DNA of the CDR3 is TGTGCCAGCAGCGTAAGGAGTAACACAGATACGCAGTATTTT.

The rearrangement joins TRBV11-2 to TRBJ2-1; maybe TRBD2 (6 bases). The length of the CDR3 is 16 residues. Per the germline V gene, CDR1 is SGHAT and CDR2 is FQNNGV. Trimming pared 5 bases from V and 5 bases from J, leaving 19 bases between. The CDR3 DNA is TGTGCCAGCAGCATAACCGGGACTCCGGGCCACAATGAGCAGTTCTTC. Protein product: CASSITGTPGHNEQFF.